A selection of T cell receptor beta chains follows, all from one sample in a study of T cell changes during pregnancy in multiple sclerosis. Sequenced by immunoSEQ multiplex PCR; TCRdb stores in-frame clones only, minus some. The table lists some 21,000 clones, 80% to 95% of them singletons. This material consisted of CD4+ T cells from peripheral blood mononuclear cells, taken in the third trimester of pregnancy. All receptors come from a female donor with multiple sclerosis, enrolled in a pregnancy study. Each CDR3 is given with its conserved first and last residue. D genes are given only for firm matches. Only part of the rows carry a size: once, few, many, or a class if the clone is expanded.

D | J | V | size | DNA | CDR3
TRBD1 | TRBJ2-1 | TRBV9 | once | TGTGCCAGCAGCCTCACCGGGACAGGGTATTACAATGAGCAGTTCTTC | CASSLTGTGYYNEQFF
TRBD1 | TRBJ2-6 | TRBV6-5 | NA | TGTGCCAGCAGCGCTGGGACAGTCTGGGACCTGACTTTC | CASSAGTVWDLTF
NA | TRBJ2-1 | TRBV5-4 | NA | TGTGCCAGCAGCTTGGCCAGAGGTGCGGGGGCCATATACAATGAGCAGTTCTTC | CASSLARGAGAIYNEQFF
NA | TRBJ1-2 | TRBV5-1 | NA | TGCGCCAGCAGCTTGGAATCCGGGAGCTACACCTTC | CASSLESGSYTF
NA | TRBJ2-6 | TRBV11-2 | NA | TGTGCCAGCAGCTTTAACAGGGCCTCTGGGGCCAACGTCCTGACTTTC | CASSFNRASGANVLTF
TRBD1 | TRBJ1-2 | TRBV9 | NA | TGTGCCAGCAGCGTCGGTAACCCGGGACAGGGGGCGGGCGGCTACACCTTC | CASSVGNPGQGAGGYTF
NA | TRBJ2-1 | TRBV7-2 | few | TGTGCCAGCAGCCTCTCACTGAGCTCCTACAATGAGCAGTTCTTC | CASSLSLSSYNEQFF
NA | TRBJ1-1 | TRBV2 | once | TGTGCCAGCAGTTTACGGGTAGGGGCGACTGAAGCTTTCTTT | CASSLRVGATEAFF
TRBD1 | TRBJ1-1 | TRBV2 | NA | TGTGCCAGCAGTGGAACAGGGGGTAGGACTGAAGCTTTCTTT | CASSGTGGRTEAFF
TRBD2 | TRBJ2-7 | TRBV7-2 | NA | TGTGCCAGCAGCTTAAGTTCGGGACTAGCGGGGACTGAGCAGTACTTC | CASSLSSGLAGTEQYF
NA | TRBJ2-7 | TRBV5-1 | NA | TGCGCCAGCAGCTTGGCCGGAACAGCTTACGAGCAGTACTTC | CASSLAGTAYEQYF
TRBD2 | TRBJ2-5 | TRBV7-8 | once | TGTGCCAGCAGCCCAGGGACTACAGAAGAGACCCAGTACTTC | CASSPGTTEETQYF
NA | TRBJ2-1 | TRBV5-1 | NA | TGCGCCAGCAGCTTGGGAGAGGGTTGGTCCTCCTACAATGAGCAGTTCTTC | CASSLGEGWSSYNEQFF
NA | TRBJ1-5 | TRBV2 | NA | TGTGCCAGCAGTGAGTACGGGGGTTTCAATCAGCCCCAGCATTTT | CASSEYGGFNQPQHF
TRBD2 | TRBJ2-1 | TRBV18 | NA | TGTGCCAGCTCAGGGACTAGCGGGGACCCCTACAATGAGCAGTTCTTC | CASSGTSGDPYNEQFF
NA | TRBJ2-5 | TRBV2 | NA | TGTGCCAGCAGTGGGGCGGGTCCAGAGACCCAGTACTTC | CASSGAGPETQYF
NA | TRBJ2-6 | TRBV5-6 | NA | TGTGCCAGCAGCTTGAACCGAGTCTCTGGGGCCAACGTCCTGACTTTC | CASSLNRVSGANVLTF
NA | TRBJ1-2 | TRBV9 | NA | TGTGCCAGCAGCGTAGGCGGCATTGGCTACACCTTC | CASSVGGIGYTF
NA | TRBJ1-5 | TRBV19 | NA | TGTGCCAGTAGTATATTTACGGGCAATCAGCCCCAGCATTTT | CASSIFTGNQPQHF
NA | TRBJ1-5 | TRBV5-1 | few | TGCGCCAGCAGCTTGGATCCCAGGGGCCATGGCAATCAGCCCCAGCATTTT | CASSLDPRGHGNQPQHF
TRBD1 | TRBJ2-2 | TRBV18 | NA | TGTGCCAGCTCACCCGGACAGGTCACCGGGGAGCTGTTTTTT | CASSPGQVTGELFF
NA | TRBJ1-3 | TRBV18 | NA | TGTGCCAGCTCAACGCGATCAGGGGCCTCTGGAAACACCATATATTTT | CASSTRSGASGNTIYF
NA | TRBJ2-3 | TRBV19 | NA | TGTGCCAGTAGTGCCTCGGACTTAAGTCCGGATACGCAGTATTTT | CASSASDLSPDTQYF
NA | TRBJ2-3 | TRBV5-4 | NA | TGTGCCAGCAGCTTTCGTTGGCAGTCCGACACAGATACGCAGTATTTT | CASSFRWQSDTDTQYF
NA | TRBJ1-6 | TRBV28 | NA | TGTGCCAGCAGAGGGGCGTCGAATTCACCCCTCCACTTT | CASRGASNSPLHF
TRBD1 | TRBJ1-2 | TRBV29-1 | NA | TGCAGCGTTGATCTGGGACAGGGAAACTATGGCTACACCTTC | CSVDLGQGNYGYTF